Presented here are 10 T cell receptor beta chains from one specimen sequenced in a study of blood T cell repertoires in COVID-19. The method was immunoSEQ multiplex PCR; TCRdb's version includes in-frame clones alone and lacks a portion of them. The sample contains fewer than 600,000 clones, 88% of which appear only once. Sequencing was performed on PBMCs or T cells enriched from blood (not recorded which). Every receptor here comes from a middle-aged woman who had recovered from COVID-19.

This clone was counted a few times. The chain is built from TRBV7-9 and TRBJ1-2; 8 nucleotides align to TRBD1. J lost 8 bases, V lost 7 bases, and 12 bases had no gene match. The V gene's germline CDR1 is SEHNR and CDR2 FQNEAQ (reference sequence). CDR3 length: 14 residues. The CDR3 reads CASTREPGQEGYTF. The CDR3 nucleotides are TGTGCCAGCACCCGAGAGCCGGGACAGGAGGGCTACACCTTC.

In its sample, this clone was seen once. The CDR3 DNA reads TGTGCCATCAAGGGCGGGGTTAACACTGAAGCTTTCTTT. Translating it yields CAIKGGVNTEAFF. The rearrangement uses TRBV10-3 and TRBJ1-1; D gene uncertain. Germline values: CDR1 ENHRY, CDR2 SYGVKD. The CDR3 spans 13 residues. The germline V and J ends were trimmed by 7 bases and 2 bases, with 11 bases remaining between them.

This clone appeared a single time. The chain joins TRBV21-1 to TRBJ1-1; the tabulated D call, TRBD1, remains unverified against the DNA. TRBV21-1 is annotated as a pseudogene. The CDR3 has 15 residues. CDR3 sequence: CASSKDPGVNTEAFF. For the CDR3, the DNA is TGTGCCAGCAGCAAAGATCCAGGTGTGAACACTGAAGCTTTCTTT.

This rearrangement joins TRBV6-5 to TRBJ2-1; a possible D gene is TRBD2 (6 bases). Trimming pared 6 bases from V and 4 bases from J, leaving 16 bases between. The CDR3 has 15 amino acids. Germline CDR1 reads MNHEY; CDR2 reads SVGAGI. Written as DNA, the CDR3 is TGTGCCAGCAGCCCCACCTTAGCGGATTACAATGAGCAGTTCTTC. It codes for CASSPTLADYNEQFF.

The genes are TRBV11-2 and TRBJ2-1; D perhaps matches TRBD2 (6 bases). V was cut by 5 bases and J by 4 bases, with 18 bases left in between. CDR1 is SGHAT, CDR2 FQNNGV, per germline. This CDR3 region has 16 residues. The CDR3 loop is CASSLGLLEEYNEQFF. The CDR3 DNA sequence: TGTGCCAGCAGCCTTGGACTACTCGAAGAATACAATGAGCAGTTCTTC.

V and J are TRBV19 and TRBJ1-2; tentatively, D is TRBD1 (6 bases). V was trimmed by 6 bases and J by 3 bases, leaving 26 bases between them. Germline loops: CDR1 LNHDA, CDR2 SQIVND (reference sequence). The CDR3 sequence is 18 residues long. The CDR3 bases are TGTGCCAGTAGGAAGAGAGGGGGTTCCTTCTCACTAGACTATGGCTACACCTTC. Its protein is CASRKRGGSFSLDYGYTF.

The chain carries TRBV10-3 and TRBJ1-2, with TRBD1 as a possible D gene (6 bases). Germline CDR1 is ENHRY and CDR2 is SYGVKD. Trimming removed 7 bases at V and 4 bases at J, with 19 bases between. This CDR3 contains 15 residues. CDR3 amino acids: CAITRDTNFPYGYTF. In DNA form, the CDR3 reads TGTGCCATCACACGGGACACTAATTTTCCCTATGGCTACACCTTC.

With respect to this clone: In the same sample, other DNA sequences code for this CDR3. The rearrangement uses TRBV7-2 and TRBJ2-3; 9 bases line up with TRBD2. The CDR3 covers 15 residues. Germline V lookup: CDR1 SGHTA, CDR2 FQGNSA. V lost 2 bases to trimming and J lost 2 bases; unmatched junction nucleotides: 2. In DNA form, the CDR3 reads TGTGCCAGCAGCTTACTAGCGGGGTTCACAGATACGCAGTATTTT. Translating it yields CASSLLAGFTDTQYF.

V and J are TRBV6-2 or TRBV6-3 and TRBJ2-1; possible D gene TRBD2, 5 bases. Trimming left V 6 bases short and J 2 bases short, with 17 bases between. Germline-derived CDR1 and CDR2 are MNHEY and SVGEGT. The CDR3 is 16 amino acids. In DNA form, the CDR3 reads TGTGCCAGCAGGCCTCAAGCGGACGTCCCCTACAATGAGCAGTTCTTC. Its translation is CASRPQADVPYNEQFF.

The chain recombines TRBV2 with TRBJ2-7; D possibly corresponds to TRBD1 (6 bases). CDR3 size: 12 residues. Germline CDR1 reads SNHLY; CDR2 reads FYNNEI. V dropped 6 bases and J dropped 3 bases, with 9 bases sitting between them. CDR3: CASRSTGYEQYF. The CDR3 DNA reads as TGTGCCAGCAGATCGACAGGCTACGAGCAGTACTTC.